This T cell receptor beta chain was obtained from a study of blood T cell repertoires in COVID-19. Trimming took 8 bases from V and 4 from J; bases not matched to a gene: 10. CDR3 size: 15 residues. Germline V gives CDR1 KGHDR, CDR2 SFDVKD. Generated by immunoSEQ multiplex PCR, the TCRdb table keeps only in-frame clones and is missing some. Of around 30,000 clones in the sample, roughly 90% were seen once. The sequenced sample consisted of peripheral blood. The chain is built from TRBV24-1 and TRBJ2-3; 8 bases align to TRBD2. The clonotype originates from a woman between 35 and 50 years old with active or convalescent COVID-19. CDR3 sequence reads: CATTQSGSTADTQYF. The CDR3 DNA follows: TGTGCCACCACACAGAGCGGGAGTACCGCAGATACGCAGTATTTT.